Listed below are T cell receptor beta chains from one sample, sequenced in a study of OX40 agonist ivuxolimab in advanced cancers. TCRdb keeps only in-frame clones here, not all; method: immunoSEQ multiplex PCR. The sample has 40,000 to 60,000 clones, just over 85% seen once. Sequences were derived from CD4+ or CD8+ T cells sorted from blood, sampled in a trial of the OX40 agonist ivuxolimab. The receptors derive from an adult with an advanced solid tumor such as melanoma, head and neck, liver or kidney cancer. Each CDR3 is given with its conserved first and last residue. Clone size appears in some rows only: once, few, many, or a class for an expanded clone.

J,V,size,CDR3
TRBJ2-1,TRBV29-1,-,CSVEDRLAAYNEQFF
TRBJ1-1,TRBV28,-,CASTQGWDLEAFF
TRBJ2-1,TRBV18,-,CASSPPRGAGGYNEQFF
TRBJ2-7,TRBV20-1,-,CSAREVSEQYF
TRBJ1-4,TRBV15,-,CATSRKGPPGGEKLFF
TRBJ2-1,TRBV7-2,-,CASSLRSALAGIYNEQFF
TRBJ1-1,TRBV7-9,-,CAGSSIDYTEAFF
TRBJ2-1,TRBV12-5,once,CASGLGAAGGHEQFF
TRBJ1-1,TRBV7-6,-,CASSLAENTEAFF
TRBJ1-2,TRBV7-8,-,CASSLAAGDDGYTF
TRBJ2-2,TRBV19,once,CASSKGVPRTGELFF
TRBJ2-1,TRBV29-1,-,CSVRGAVEQFF
TRBJ1-1,TRBV30,-,CAWSEERWGQGVGLNTEAFF
TRBJ1-4,TRBV5-4,once,CASSTTGGRVEKLFF
TRBJ2-3,TRBV10-3,few,CAISPSGGAVDTQYF
TRBJ1-5,TRBV4-3,-,CASSQGQTNQPQHF
TRBJ2-5,TRBV6-5,-,CASSSLAGRPQETQYF
TRBJ1-4,TRBV4-1,-,CASTLPGPLQNEKLFF
TRBJ1-6,TRBV30,-,CAWSVGGIRNSPLHF
TRBJ1-2,TRBV14,-,CASSEGQGASYGYTF
TRBJ1-4,TRBV6-1,few,CASSPLGGTNEKLFF
TRBJ1-1,TRBV30,-,CAWSFGGYTEAFF
TRBJ2-2,TRBV28,-,CASKENTGELFF
TRBJ1-1,TRBV18,-,CASSQESRDTEAFF
TRBJ1-4,TRBV7-9,-,CASSFGQANEKLFF
TRBJ1-3,TRBV10-3,-,CASQPGGTSGNTIYF
TRBJ2-7,TRBV5-1,-,CASSPGTLSYAQYF
TRBJ1-1,TRBV7-6,-,CASSSNTNTEAFF
TRBJ2-7,TRBV5-1,-,CASSLGTGTYEQYF
TRBJ2-1,TRBV28,-,CASSRGGSYNEQFF
TRBJ2-7,TRBV28,-,CASEPGQAYEQYF
TRBJ2-1,TRBV27,-,CASSLVQGANHEQFF
TRBJ2-2,TRBV2,-,CASSAQGSGELFF
TRBJ2-3,TRBV7-2,once,CASSPRGDKGTDTQYF
TRBJ2-5,TRBV4-1,-,CASSQDRPGETQYF
TRBJ2-5,TRBV11-3,-,CASSLANGETQYF
TRBJ1-3,TRBV19,few,CASIDRATAGNTIYF
TRBJ2-7,TRBV7-2,-,CASSLGEGSVYEQYF
TRBJ2-2,TRBV7-2,-,CASSLSPMVGTGELFF
TRBJ1-3,TRBV4-1,-,CASSQGQGGNTIYF
TRBJ2-2,TRBV19,-,CASSIASGELFF
TRBJ2-3,TRBV6-5,once,CASSPKRADTQYF
TRBJ1-5,TRBV11-1,once,CASSLGQNQPQHF
TRBJ2-2,TRBV19,-,CASSIRDRGRSGELFF
TRBJ1-6,TRBV4-3,-,CASSQSGDGYNSPLHF
TRBJ1-2,TRBV5-1,-,CASSSGSSGHGYTF
TRBJ1-1,TRBV18,-,CASSPSLGTQNEAFF
TRBJ1-4,TRBV7-9,-,CASSVTGDIEKLFF
TRBJ2-5,TRBV29-1,-,CSSGGEETQYF
TRBJ1-6,TRBV10-3,-,CAISGGTSNSPLHF
TRBJ2-7,TRBV19,-,CASSIQGSYEQYF
TRBJ1-1,TRBV6-5,-,CASSYQNTEAFF
TRBJ2-6,TRBV28,-,CASARGGRSGANVLTF
TRBJ2-1,TRBV12-5,-,CASGTHVGRATSGVSNEQFF
TRBJ2-7,TRBV10-3,-,CAISETRTVYEQYF